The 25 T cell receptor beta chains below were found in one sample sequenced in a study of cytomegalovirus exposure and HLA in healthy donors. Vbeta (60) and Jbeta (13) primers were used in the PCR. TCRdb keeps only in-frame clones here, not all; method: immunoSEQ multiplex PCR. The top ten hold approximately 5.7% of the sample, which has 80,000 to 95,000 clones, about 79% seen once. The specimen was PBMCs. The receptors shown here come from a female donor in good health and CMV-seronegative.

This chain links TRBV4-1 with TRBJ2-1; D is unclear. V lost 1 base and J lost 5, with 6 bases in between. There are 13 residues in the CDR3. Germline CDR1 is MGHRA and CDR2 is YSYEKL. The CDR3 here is CASSQGSNNEQFF. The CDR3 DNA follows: TGCGCCAGCAGCCAAGGCAGTAACAATGAGCAGTTCTTC.

The CDR3 DNA reads as TGTGCCAGCAGCTTGGGGCAGGATCGGGAGACCCAGTACTTC. It encodes CASSLGQDRETQYF. V gene TRBV5-4 combines with J gene TRBJ2-5, with D uncertain. The V and J ends lost 0 bases and 5 bases respectively, with 11 bases between them. Germline V gene sequence: CDR1 SGHNT, CDR2 YYREEE (reference sequence). This CDR3 has 14 amino acids. The variable domain in full, completed from reference TRBV5-4 and TRBJ2-5, reads ETGVTQSPTHLIKTRGQQVTLRCSSQSGHNTVSWYQQALGQGPQFIFQYYREEENGRGNFPPRFSGLQFPNYSSELNVNALELDDSALYLCASSLGQDRETQYFGPGTRLLVL.

DNA for the CDR3: TGTGCCAGCAGTCCCCAGTCGGGGTCTCAAGGCTACACCTTC. This sequence encodes CASSPQSGSQGYTF. The chain is built from TRBV7-9 and TRBJ1-2; D remains unclear. Trimming took off 6 bases at V and 8 bases at J, with 19 bases between the two ends. Germline assignment: CDR1 SEHNR and CDR2 FQNEAQ (reference sequence). The CDR3 contains 14 residues. The entire variable domain, with the rest obtained from reference TRBV7-9 and TRBJ1-2, is as follows: DTGVSQNPRHKITKRGQNVTFRCDPISEHNRLYWYRQTLGQGPEFLTYFQNEAQLEKSRLLSDRFSAERPKGSFSTLEIQRTEQGDSAMYLCASSPQSGSQGYTFGSGTRLTVV.

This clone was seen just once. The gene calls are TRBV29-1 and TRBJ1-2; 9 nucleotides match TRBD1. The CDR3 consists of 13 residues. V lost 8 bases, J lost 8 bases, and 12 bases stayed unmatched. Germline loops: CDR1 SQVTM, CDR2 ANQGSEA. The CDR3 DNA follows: TGCAGCTTATCCCGGGACAGGGTGTGGGGCTACACCTTC. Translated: CSLSRDRVWGYTF.

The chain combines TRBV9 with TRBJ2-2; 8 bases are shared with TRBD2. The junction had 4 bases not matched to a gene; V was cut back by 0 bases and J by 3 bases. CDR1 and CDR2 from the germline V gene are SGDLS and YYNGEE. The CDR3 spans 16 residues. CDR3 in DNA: TGTGCCAGCAGCGTAGAACGGGGGGGCTACACCGGGGAGCTGTTTTTT. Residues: CASSVERGGYTGELFF.

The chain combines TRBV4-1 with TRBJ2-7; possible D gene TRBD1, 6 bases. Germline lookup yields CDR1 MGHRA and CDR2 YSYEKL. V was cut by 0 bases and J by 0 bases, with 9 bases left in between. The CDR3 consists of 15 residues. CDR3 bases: TGCGCCAGCAGCCAAGAGCAGGGGTTCTCCTACGAGCAGTACTTC. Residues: CASSQEQGFSYEQYF.

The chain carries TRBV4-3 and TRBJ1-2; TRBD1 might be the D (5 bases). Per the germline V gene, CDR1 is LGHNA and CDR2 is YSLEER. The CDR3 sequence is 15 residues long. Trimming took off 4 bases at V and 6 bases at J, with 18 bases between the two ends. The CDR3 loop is CASSLWEKGLDGYTF. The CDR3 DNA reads TGCGCCAGCAGCCTCTGGGAAAAGGGGTTAGATGGCTACACCTTC.

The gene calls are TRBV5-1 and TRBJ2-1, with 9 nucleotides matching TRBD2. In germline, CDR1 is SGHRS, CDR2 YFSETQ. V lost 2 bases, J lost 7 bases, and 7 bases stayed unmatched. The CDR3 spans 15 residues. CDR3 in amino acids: CASSLSLAGTNEQFF. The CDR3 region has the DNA TGCGCCAGCAGCTTAAGCCTAGCGGGAACTAATGAGCAGTTCTTC.

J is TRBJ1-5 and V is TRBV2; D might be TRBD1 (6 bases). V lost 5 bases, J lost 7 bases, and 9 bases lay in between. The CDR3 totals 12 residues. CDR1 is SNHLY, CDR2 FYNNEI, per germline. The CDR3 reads CASSQGLQPQHF. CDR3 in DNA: TGTGCCAGCAGTCAGGGGTTGCAGCCCCAGCATTTT.

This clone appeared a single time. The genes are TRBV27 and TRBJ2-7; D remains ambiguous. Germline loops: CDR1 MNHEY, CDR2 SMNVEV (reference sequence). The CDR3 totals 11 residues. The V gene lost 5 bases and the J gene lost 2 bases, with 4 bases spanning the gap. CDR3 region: CASSHTYEQYF. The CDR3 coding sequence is TGTGCCAGCAGTCACACCTACGAGCAGTACTTC.

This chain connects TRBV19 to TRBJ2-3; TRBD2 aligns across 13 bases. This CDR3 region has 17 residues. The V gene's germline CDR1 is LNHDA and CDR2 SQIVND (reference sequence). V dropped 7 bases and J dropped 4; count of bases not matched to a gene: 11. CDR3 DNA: TGTGCCAGTAACCGACGAGGACTAGCGGGAGTTCCAGATACGCAGTATTTT. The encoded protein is CASNRRGLAGVPDTQYF.

CDR3 DNA: TGTGCCAGCAGCTTAGGGTCGGCAGGGGCGGGAAACACCATATATTTT. Residues: CASSLGSAGAGNTIYF. The rearrangement joins TRBV7-9 to TRBJ1-3, with D possibly being TRBD1 (6 bases). Trimming stripped 1 base from V and 4 bases from J, with 14 bases between. The CDR3 length is 16 residues. The V gene's germline CDR1 is SEHNR and CDR2 FQNEAQ (reference sequence).

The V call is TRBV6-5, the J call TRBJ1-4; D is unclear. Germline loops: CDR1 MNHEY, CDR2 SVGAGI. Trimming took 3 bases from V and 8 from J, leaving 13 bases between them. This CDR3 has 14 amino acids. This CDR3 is CASSYRVTQEKLFF. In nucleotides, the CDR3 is TGTGCCAGCAGTTATAGAGTGACTCAAGAAAAACTGTTTTTT.

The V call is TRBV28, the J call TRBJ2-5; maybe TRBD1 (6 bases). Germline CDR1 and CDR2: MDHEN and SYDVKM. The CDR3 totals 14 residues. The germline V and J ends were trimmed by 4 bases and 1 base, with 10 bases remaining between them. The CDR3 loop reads CASSSRDTQETQYF. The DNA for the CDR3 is TGTGCCAGCAGTTCTAGGGACACCCAAGAGACCCAGTACTTC.

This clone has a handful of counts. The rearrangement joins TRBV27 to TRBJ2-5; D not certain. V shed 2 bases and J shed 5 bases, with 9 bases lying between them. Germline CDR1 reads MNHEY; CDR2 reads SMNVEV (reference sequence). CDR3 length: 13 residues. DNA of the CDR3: TGTGCCAGCAGTTTACCCAACGCGGAGACCCAGTACTTC. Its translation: CASSLPNAETQYF.

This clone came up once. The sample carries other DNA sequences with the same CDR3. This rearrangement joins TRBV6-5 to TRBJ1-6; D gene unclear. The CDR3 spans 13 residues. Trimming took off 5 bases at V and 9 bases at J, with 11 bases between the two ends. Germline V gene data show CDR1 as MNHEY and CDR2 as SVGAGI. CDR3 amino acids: CASSPRRGSPLHF. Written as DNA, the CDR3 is TGTGCCAGCAGTCCGCGGCGAGGTTCACCCCTCCACTTT.

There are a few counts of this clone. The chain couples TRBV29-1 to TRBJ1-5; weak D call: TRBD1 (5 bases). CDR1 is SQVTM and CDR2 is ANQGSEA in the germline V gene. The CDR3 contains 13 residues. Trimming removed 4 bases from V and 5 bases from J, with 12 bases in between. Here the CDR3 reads CSVGQGRDQPQHF. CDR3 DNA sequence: TGCAGCGTTGGGCAGGGTAGGGATCAGCCCCAGCATTTT.

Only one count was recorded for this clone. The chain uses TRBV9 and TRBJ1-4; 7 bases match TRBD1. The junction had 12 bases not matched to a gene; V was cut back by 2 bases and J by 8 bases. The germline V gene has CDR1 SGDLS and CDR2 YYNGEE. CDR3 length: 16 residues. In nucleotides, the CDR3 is TGTGCCAGCAGCGTTTCCCCAGGGGGAGGTTGGGAAAAACTGTTTTTT. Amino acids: CASSVSPGGGWEKLFF.

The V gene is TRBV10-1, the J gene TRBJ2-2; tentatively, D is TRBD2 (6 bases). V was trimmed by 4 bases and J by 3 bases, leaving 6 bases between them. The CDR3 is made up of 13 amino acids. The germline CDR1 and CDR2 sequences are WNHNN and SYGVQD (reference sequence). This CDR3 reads CASSASDTGELFF. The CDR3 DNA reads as TGCGCCAGCAGTGCTAGCGACACCGGGGAGCTGTTTTTT.

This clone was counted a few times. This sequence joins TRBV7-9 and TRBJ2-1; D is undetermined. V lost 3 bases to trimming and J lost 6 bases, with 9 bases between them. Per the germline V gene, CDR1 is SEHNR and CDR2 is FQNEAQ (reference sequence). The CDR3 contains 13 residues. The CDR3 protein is CASSFDKPNEQFF. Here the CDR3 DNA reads TGTGCCAGCAGCTTCGACAAACCCAATGAGCAGTTCTTC.

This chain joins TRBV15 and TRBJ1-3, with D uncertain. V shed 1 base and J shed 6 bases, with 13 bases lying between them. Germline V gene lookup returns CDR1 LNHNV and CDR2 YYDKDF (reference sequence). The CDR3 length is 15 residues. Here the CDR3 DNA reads TGTGCCACCAGCAGAGGCCCCCTGGGCCAAAACACCATATATTTT. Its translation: CATSRGPLGQNTIYF. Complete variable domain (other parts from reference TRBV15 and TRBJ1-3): DAMVIQNPRYQVTQFGKPVTLSCSQTLNHNVMYWYQQKSSQAPKLLFHYYDKDFNNEADTPDNFQSRRPNTSFCFLDIRSPGLGDTAMYLCATSRGPLGQNTIYFGEGSWLTVV.

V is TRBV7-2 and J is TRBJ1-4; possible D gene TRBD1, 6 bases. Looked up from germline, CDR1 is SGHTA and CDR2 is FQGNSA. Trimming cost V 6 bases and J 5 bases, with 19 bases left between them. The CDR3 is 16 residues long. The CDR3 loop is CASSSREGDSNEKLFF. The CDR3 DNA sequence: TGTGCCAGCAGTTCCAGGGAGGGGGACTCAAATGAAAAACTGTTTTTT.

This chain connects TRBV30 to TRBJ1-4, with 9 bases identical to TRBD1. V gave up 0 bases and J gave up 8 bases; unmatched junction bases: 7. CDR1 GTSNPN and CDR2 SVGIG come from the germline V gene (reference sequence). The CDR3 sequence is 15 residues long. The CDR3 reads CAWSVRGTGNEKLFF. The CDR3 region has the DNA TGTGCCTGGAGTGTAAGGGGGACAGGGAACGAAAAACTGTTTTTT.

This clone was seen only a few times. The CDR3 nucleotides are TGCGCCAGCAGCTTACAGGGTGGCGGGGAGCTGTTTTTT. Translation gives CASSLQGGGELFF. The chain uses TRBV5-1 and TRBJ2-2; perhaps TRBD1 as D (6 bases). CDR1 SGHRS and CDR2 YFSETQ come from the germline V gene. This CDR3 region has 13 residues. The germline V and J ends were trimmed by 2 bases and 7 bases, with 9 bases remaining between them. The full variable domain, in which reference TRBV5-1 and TRBJ2-2 provide the parts outside the CDR3, is KAGVTQTPRYLIKTRGQQVTLSCSPISGHRSVSWYQQTPGQGLQFLFEYFSETQRNKGNFPGRFSGRQFSNSRSEMNVSTLELGDSALYLCASSLQGGGELFFGEGSRLTVL.

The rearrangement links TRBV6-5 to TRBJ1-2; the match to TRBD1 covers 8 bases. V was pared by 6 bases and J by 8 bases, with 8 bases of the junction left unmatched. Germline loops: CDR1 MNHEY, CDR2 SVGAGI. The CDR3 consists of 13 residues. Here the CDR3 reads CASSTRTGSGYTF. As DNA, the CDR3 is TGTGCCAGCAGCACTCGGACAGGGTCCGGCTACACCTTC.